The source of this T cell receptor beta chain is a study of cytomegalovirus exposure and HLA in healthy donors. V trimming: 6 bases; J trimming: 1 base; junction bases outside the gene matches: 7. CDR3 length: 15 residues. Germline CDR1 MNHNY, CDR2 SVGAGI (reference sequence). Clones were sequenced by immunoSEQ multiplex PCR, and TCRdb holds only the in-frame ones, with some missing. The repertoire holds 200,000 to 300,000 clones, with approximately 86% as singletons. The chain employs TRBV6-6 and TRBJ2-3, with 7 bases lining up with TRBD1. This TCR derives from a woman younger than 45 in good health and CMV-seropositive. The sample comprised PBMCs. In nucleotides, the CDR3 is TGTGCCAGCAGACCACGAGGGGGCGGCACAGATACGCAGTATTTT. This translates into CASRPRGGGTDTQYF.